The source of this T cell receptor (beta chain) is a study of blood T cell repertoires in COVID-19. Study summary: T cells, B-cell-depleted T cells, or PBMCs supplied cDNA or gDNA.

Seattle patient enrollment occurred during active infection, with longitudinal follow-up thereafter. Authors' analysis steps: Reference gene primer amplification yielded estimated nucleated cell counts. TCRdb's copy holds only in-frame clones and misses some; the assay was immunoSEQ multiplex PCR. That table is the source of V, J and clone size, and D and trimming were worked out from the DNA. This table has around 400,000 clones, approximately 87% appearing once. In germline, CDR1 is LNHDA, CDR2 SQIVND (reference sequence). The CDR3 spans 15 residues. Trimming took off 6 bases at V and 9 bases at J, with 21 bases between the two ends.

The sequence derives from a woman aged 60-75 years with COVID-19, enrolled during active disease. This chain uses TRBV19 with TRBJ1-5; TRBD1 might be the D (6 bases). The sequenced sample was peripheral blood. The DNA of the CDR3 is TGTGCCAGTAGATCCGAGGGGGAGGGCTTTGTGCCCCAGCATTTT. It codes for CASRSEGEGFVPQHF.